Below, one T cell receptor beta chain is given with its context. The protocol was immunoSEQ multiplex PCR, while the TCRdb copy is restricted to in-frame clones and leaves out a portion. The sample lists roughly 76,000 clones, just over 90% seen once, with approximately 0.45% in the top ten. The sample belongs to a study of T cell changes during pregnancy in multiple sclerosis. The sample consisted of CD4+ T cells from peripheral blood mononuclear cells, taken in the second trimester of pregnancy. The clonotype was recovered from a female donor with multiple sclerosis, enrolled in a pregnancy study.

The CDR3 DNA sequence: TGTGCCAGCCACCGGACTATCCAAGAGACCCAGTACTTC. This codes for CASHRTIQETQYF. The rearrangement joins TRBV18 to TRBJ2-5; perhaps TRBD2 as D (6 bases). Trimming removed 8 bases at V and 1 base at J, with 11 bases between. Germline CDR1 and CDR2: KGHSH and LQKENI. The CDR3 loop spans 13 amino acids. Full variable domain (outside the CDR3, taken from reference TRBV18 and TRBJ2-5): NAGVMQNPRHLVRRRGQEARLRCSPMKGHSHVYWYRQLPEEGLKFMVYLQKENIIDESGMPKERFSAEFPKEGPSILRIQQVVRGDSAAYFCASHRTIQETQYFGPGTRLLVL.